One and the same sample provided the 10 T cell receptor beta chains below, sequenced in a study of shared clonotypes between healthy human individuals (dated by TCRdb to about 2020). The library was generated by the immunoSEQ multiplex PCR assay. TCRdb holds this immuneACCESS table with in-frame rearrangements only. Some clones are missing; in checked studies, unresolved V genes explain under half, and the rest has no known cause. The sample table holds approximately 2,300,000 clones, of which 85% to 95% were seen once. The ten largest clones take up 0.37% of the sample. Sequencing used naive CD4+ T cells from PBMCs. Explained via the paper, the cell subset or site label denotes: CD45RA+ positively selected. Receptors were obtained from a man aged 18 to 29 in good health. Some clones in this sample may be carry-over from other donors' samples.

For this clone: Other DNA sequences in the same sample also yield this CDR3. CDR3 residues: CASGSNTGELFF. CDR3 DNA: TGTGCCAGCGGATCGAACACCGGGGAGCTGTTTTTT. The V and J genes are TRBV6-5 and TRBJ2-2, with D unclear. Germline CDR1 and CDR2: MNHEY and SVGAGI. The CDR3 consists of 12 residues. V gave up 8 bases and J gave up 0 bases, with 4 bases separating them.

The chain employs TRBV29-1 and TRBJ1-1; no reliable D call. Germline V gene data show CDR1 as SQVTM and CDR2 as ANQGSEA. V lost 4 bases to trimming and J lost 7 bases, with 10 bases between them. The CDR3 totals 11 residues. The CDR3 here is CSVVDVLEAFF. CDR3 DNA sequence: TGCAGCGTTGTTGACGTCCTTGAAGCTTTCTTT.

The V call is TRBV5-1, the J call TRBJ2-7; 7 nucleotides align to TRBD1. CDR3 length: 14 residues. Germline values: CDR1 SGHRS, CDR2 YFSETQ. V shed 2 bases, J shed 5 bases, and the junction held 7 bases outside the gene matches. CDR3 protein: CASSLQGLGNEQYF. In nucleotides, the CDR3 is TGCGCCAGCAGCTTACAGGGGCTAGGAAACGAGCAGTACTTC.

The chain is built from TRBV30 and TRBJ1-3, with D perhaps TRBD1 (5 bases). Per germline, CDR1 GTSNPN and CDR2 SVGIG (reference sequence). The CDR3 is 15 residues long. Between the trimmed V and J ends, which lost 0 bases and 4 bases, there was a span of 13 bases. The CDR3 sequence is CAWSVKQAGGNTIYF. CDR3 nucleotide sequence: TGTGCCTGGAGTGTAAAACAGGCTGGCGGAAACACCATATATTTT.

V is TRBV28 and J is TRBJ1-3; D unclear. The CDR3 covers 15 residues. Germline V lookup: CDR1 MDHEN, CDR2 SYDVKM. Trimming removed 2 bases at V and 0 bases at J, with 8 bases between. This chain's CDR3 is CASSLAVISGNTIYF. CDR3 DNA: TGTGCCAGCAGTTTAGCAGTCATCTCTGGAAACACCATATATTTT.

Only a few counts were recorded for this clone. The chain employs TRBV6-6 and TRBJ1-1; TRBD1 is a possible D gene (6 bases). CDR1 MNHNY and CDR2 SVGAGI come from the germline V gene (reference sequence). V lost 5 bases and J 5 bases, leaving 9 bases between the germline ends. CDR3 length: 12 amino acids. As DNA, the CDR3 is TGTGCCAGCAGTCGTACAGGGACTGAAGCTTTCTTT. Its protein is CASSRTGTEAFF.

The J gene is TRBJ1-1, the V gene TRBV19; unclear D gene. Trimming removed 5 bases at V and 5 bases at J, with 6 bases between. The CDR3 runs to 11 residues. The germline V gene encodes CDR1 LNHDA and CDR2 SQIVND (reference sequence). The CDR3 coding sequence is TGTGCCAGTAGTGTATGGACTGAAGCTTTCTTT. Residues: CASSVWTEAFF.

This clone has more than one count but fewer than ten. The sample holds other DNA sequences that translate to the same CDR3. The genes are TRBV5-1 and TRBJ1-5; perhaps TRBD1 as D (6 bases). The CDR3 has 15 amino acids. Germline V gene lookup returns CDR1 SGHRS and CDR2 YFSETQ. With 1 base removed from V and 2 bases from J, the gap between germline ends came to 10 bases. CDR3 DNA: TGCGCCAGCAGCTTGTTGGGGGGCGGCAATCAGCCCCAGCATTTT. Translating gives CASSLLGGGNQPQHF.

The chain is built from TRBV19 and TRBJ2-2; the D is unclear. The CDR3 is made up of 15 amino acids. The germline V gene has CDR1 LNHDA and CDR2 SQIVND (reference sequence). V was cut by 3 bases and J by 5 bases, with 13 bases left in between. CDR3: CASSILDGYTGELFF. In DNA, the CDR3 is TGTGCCAGTAGTATTTTGGACGGTTATACCGGGGAGCTGTTTTTT.

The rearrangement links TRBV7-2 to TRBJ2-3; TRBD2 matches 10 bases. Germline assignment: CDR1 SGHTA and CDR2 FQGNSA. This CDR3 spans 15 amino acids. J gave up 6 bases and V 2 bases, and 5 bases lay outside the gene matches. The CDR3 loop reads CASSLSGRAGDTQYF. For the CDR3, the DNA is TGTGCCAGCAGCTTAAGCGGGAGGGCCGGGGATACGCAGTATTTT.